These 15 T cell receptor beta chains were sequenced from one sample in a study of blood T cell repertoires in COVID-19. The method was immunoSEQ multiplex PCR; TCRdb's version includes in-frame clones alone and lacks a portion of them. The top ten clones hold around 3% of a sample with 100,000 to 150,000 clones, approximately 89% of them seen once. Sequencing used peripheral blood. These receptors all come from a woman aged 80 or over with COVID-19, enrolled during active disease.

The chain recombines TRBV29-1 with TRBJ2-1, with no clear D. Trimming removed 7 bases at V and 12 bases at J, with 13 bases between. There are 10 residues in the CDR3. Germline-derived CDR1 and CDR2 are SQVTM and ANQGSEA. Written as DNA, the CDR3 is TGCAGCGGGCGGTGGTCGGTGCAGTTCTTC. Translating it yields CSGRWSVQFF.

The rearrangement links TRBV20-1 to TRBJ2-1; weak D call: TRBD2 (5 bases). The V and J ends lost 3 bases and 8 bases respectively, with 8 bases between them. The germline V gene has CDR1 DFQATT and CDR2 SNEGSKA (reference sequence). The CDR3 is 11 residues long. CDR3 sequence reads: CSAREVYEQFF. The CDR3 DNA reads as TGCAGTGCTAGGGAGGTTTATGAGCAGTTCTTC.

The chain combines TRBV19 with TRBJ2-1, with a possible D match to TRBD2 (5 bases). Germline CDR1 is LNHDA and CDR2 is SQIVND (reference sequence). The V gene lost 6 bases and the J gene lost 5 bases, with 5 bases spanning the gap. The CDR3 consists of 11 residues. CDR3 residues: CASSGNNEQFF. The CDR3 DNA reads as TGTGCCAGTAGCGGGAACAATGAGCAGTTCTTC.

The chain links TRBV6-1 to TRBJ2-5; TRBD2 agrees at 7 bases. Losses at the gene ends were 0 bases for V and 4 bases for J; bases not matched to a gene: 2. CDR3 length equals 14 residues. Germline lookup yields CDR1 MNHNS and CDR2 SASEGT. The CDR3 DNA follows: TGTGCCAGCAGTGAAGCCCCGGGGGGAGAGACCCAGTACTTC. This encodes CASSEAPGGETQYF.

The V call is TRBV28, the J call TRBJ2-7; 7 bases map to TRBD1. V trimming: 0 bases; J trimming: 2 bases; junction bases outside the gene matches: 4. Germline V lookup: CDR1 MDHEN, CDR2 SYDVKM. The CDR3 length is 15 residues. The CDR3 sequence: CASSLWGGQAYEQYF. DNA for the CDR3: TGTGCCAGCAGTTTATGGGGCGGACAGGCCTACGAGCAGTACTTC.

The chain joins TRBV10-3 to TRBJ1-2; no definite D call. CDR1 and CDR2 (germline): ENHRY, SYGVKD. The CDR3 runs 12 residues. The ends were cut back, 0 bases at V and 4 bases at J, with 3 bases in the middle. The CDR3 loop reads CAISESVYGYTF. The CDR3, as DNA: TGTGCCATCAGTGAGTCCGTCTATGGCTACACCTTC.

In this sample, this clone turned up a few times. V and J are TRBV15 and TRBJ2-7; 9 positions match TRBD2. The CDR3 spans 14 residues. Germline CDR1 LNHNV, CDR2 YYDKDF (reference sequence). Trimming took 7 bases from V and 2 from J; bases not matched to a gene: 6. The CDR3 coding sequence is TGTGCCACCACCAGCGGGAGGAGTGCCTACGAGCAGTACTTC. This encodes CATTSGRSAYEQYF.

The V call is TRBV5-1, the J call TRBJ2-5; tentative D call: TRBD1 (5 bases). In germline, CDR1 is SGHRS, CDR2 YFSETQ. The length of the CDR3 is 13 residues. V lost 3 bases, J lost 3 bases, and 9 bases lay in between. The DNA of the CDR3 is TGCGCCAGCAGCTCCAGGACAAAAGAGACCCAGTACTTC. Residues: CASSSRTKETQYF. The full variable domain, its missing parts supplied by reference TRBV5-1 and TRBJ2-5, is KAGVTQTPRYLIKTRGQQVTLSCSPISGHRSVSWYQQTPGQGLQFLFEYFSETQRNKGNFPGRFSGRQFSNSRSEMNVSTLELGDSALYLCASSSRTKETQYFGPGTRLLVL.

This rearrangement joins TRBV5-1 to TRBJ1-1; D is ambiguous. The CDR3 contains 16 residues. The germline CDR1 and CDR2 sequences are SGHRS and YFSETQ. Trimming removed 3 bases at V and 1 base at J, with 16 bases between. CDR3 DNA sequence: TGCGCCAGCAGCTCCCGGGTCCGAGCCTCGAACACTGAAGCTTTCTTT. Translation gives CASSSRVRASNTEAFF.

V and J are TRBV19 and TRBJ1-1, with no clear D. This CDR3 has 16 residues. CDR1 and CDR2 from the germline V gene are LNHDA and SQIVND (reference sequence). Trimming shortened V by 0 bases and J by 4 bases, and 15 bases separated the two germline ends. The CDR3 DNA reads TGTGCCAGTAGTATAGACACCCGGCGCGGGGTCACTGAAGCTTTCTTT. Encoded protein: CASSIDTRRGVTEAFF.

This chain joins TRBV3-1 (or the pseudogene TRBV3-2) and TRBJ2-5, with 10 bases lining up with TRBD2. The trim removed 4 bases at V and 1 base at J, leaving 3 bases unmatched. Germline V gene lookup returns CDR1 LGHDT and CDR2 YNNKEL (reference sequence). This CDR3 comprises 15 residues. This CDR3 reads CASSRAGGLQETQYF. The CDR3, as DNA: TGTGCCAGCAGCCGAGCGGGAGGGCTCCAAGAGACCCAGTACTTC.

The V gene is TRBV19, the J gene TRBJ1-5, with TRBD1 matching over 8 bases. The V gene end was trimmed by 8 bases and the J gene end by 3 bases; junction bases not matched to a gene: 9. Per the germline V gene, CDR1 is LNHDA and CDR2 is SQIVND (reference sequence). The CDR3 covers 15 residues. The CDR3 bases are TGTGCCAGTGAGCCTACAGGGGGTCACAATCAGCCCCAGCATTTT. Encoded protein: CASEPTGGHNQPQHF.

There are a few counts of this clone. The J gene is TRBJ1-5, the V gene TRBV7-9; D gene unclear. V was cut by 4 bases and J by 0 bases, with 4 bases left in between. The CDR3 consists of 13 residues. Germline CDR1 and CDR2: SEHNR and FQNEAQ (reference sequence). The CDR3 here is CASSYNSNQPQHF. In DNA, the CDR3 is TGTGCCAGCAGCTACAATAGCAATCAGCCCCAGCATTTT.

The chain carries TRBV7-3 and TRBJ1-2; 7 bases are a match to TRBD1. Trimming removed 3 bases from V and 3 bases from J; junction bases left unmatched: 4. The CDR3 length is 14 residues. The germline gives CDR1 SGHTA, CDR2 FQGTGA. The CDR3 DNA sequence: TGTGCCAGCAGCTTGTACAGGGGAGACTATGGCTACACCTTC. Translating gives CASSLYRGDYGYTF.

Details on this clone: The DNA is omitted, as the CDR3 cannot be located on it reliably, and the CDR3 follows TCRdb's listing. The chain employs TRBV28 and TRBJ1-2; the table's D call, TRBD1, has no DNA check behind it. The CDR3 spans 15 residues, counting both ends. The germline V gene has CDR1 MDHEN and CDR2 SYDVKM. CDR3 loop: CASSFGPGGIYGYTF.